Presented here are 31 T cell receptor beta chains from one specimen sequenced in a study of radiation and T cells in renal cell carcinoma. Using immunoSEQ multiplex PCR, the repertoire was profiled, and TCRdb retains in-frame clones only, with some absent. The sample holds 9,000 or so clones, approximately 69% seen once. The treatment is: treatment-naive control, cytoreductive nephrectomy. The sequencing here drew on tumor tissue, taken from a patient whose treatment was nephrectomy without radiotherapy. All receptors derive from a man aged 60-69 years with renal cell carcinoma.

Only one count was recorded for this clone. CDR3 nucleotide sequence: TGTGCCAGCAGCCCTACTGGGGCCTACGAGCAGTACTTC. Its protein product is CASSPTGAYEQYF. The rearrangement uses TRBV11-2 and TRBJ2-7; D is unclear. Germline CDR1 SGHAT, CDR2 FQNNGV. CDR3 length equals 13 residues. Trimming took 5 bases from V and 2 from J, leaving 10 bases between them.

This clone is labeled medium-sized (0.01 to 0.1%). The chain is built from TRBV7-9 and TRBJ2-7; 8 bases map to TRBD2. Germline V CDR1 and CDR2: SEHNR, FQNEAQ (reference sequence). The junction had 4 bases not matched to a gene; V was cut back by 5 bases and J by 1 base. This CDR3 region has 14 residues. The CDR3 DNA follows: TGTGCCAGCAGCCAGGTAGCGGGGTCCTACGAGCAGTACTTC. It encodes CASSQVAGSYEQYF.

The J gene is TRBJ2-7, the V gene TRBV7-9; D perhaps matches TRBD2 (5 bases). The CDR3 is 13 residues long. Trimming removed 1 base from V and 5 bases from J, with 9 bases in between. From germline, CDR1 is SEHNR and CDR2 FQNEAQ (reference sequence). The CDR3, as DNA: TGTGCCAGCAGCTTAGTGGCGGGCAACGAGCAGTACTTC. This codes for CASSLVAGNEQYF.

CDR3 in amino acids: CASRSDRYNEQFF. DNA for the CDR3: TGTGCCAGCAGATCTGACCGGTACAATGAGCAGTTCTTC. The chain carries TRBV27 and TRBJ2-1, with unresolved D. The V gene lost 6 bases and the J gene lost 4 bases, with 10 bases spanning the gap. Germline V gene sequence: CDR1 MNHEY, CDR2 SMNVEV (reference sequence). The CDR3 has 13 residues.

J is TRBJ2-1 and V is TRBV5-1; 10 bases fit TRBD2. Germline CDR1 SGHRS, CDR2 YFSETQ. Germline trimming cut 0 bases from V and 4 bases from J; bases unmatched to any gene: 7. The CDR3 contains 17 residues. CDR3 protein: CASSLEAGLAFYNEQFF. The CDR3 nucleotides read TGCGCCAGCAGCTTGGAGGCGGGACTAGCGTTTTACAATGAGCAGTTCTTC.

This chain links TRBV6-5 with TRBJ2-1; D not resolved. The V gene lost 2 bases and the J gene lost 6 bases, with 2 bases spanning the gap. Germline CDR1 MNHEY, CDR2 SVGAGI. This CDR3 is 11 amino acids long. The CDR3 loop is CASSYSNEQFF. The CDR3 coding sequence is TGTGCCAGCAGTTACAGCAATGAGCAGTTCTTC.

V and J are TRBV19 and TRBJ1-6; unclear D gene. This CDR3 contains 13 residues. CDR1 LNHDA and CDR2 SQIVND come from the germline V gene (reference sequence). Trimming took off 5 bases at V and 4 bases at J, with 6 bases between the two ends. In nucleotides, the CDR3 is TGTGCCAGTAGTGGAGGTTATAATTCACCCCTCCACTTT. It translates to CASSGGYNSPLHF.

The J gene is TRBJ2-7, the V gene TRBV14; 8 bases agree with TRBD1. V lost 4 bases and J lost 1; bases outside the gene matches: 6. The CDR3 totals 15 residues. Germline V lookup: CDR1 SGHDN, CDR2 FVKESK. The CDR3 nucleotides read TGTGCCAGCAGCCCCGGACAGGGATTATCCTACGAGCAGTACTTC. It is translated as CASSPGQGLSYEQYF.

The rearrangement links TRBV6-1 to TRBJ2-3; 8 bases are shared with TRBD1. Germline V gene data show CDR1 as MNHNS and CDR2 as SASEGT. This CDR3 has 17 amino acids. V lost 4 bases and J lost 4; bases outside the gene matches: 13. DNA of the CDR3: TGTGCCAGCAGTGCGGATCTCGTGACAGGGGTTCCAGATACGCAGTATTTT. Its translation is CASSADLVTGVPDTQYF.

This chain uses TRBV4-3 with TRBJ1-2, with 7 nucleotides matching TRBD1. Trimming at V came to 0 bases and at J to 3 bases, leaving 16 bases not matched to a gene. The CDR3 sequence is 19 residues long. Germline V CDR1 and CDR2: LGHNA, YSLEER. The CDR3 bases are TGCGCCAGCAGCCAAGAAGCCCTCTTCGACAGGGCGTATGACTATGGCTACACCTTC. Its protein product is CASSQEALFDRAYDYGYTF.

This clone occurred once. The chain joins TRBV21-1 to TRBJ1-6; the table's D call, TRBD1, has no DNA check behind it. TRBV21-1 is shown as a pseudogene. This CDR3 is 15 amino acids long. This CDR3 is CASSKAWACNSPLHF. CDR3 nucleotides: TGTGCCAGCAGCAAGGCGTGGGCCTGTAATTCACCCCTCCACTTT.

The V call is TRBV5-1, the J call TRBJ2-3, with D possibly matching TRBD1 (6 bases). The CDR3 contains 12 residues. In germline, CDR1 is SGHRS, CDR2 YFSETQ. Trimming took 5 bases from V and 4 from J, leaving 8 bases between them. The CDR3 DNA reads TGCGCCAGCAGTAAGGGGGCAGATACGCAGTATTTT. Translation: CASSKGADTQYF.

The gene calls are TRBV5-1 and TRBJ2-5; 7 nucleotides align to TRBD1. CDR3 size: 18 residues. The germline V gene encodes CDR1 SGHRS and CDR2 YFSETQ. J gave up 1 base and V 3 bases, and 15 bases lay outside the gene matches. As DNA, the CDR3 is TGCGCCAGCAGCTCAATTGTGGTGACAGGGCATACCCAAGAGACCCAGTACTTC. Translation gives CASSSIVVTGHTQETQYF.

The chain recombines TRBV20-1 with TRBJ2-7; D might be TRBD2 (5 bases). The V gene's germline CDR1 is DFQATT and CDR2 SNEGSKA (reference sequence). Trimming took off 4 bases at V and 13 bases at J, with 17 bases between the two ends. The CDR3 runs 11 residues. CDR3 bases: TGCAGTGCTATAACTGACGGGAAACATTACTTC. Amino acid sequence: CSAITDGKHYF.

The chain uses TRBV6-1 and TRBJ2-1; D not resolved. Trimming stripped 2 bases from V and 9 bases from J, with 5 bases between. CDR3 length: 11 amino acids. The germline V gene has CDR1 MNHNS and CDR2 SASEGT. CDR3 sequence: CASSENSEQFF. DNA for the CDR3: TGTGCCAGCAGTGAAAATAGTGAGCAGTTCTTC.

The chain joins TRBV6-5 to TRBJ2-7; 8 bases are shared with TRBD1. The CDR3 spans 14 residues. V gave up 6 bases and J gave up 9 bases; unmatched junction bases: 13. CDR1 is MNHEY and CDR2 is SVGAGI in the germline V gene. CDR3 nucleotide sequence: TGTGCCAGCAGACCACCCGGGACAGGTTCATTGCAGTACTTC. Protein: CASRPPGTGSLQYF.

The chain combines TRBV30 with TRBJ1-4; the D is unclear. In germline, CDR1 is GTSNPN, CDR2 SVGIG (reference sequence). This CDR3 is 12 amino acids long. V lost 2 bases, J lost 12 bases, and 13 bases lay in between. This CDR3 reads CAWSSFGSELFF. The CDR3 bases are TGTGCCTGGAGTTCTTTCGGATCCGAACTGTTTTTT.

V is TRBV29-1 and J is TRBJ2-7; D is tentatively TRBD1 or TRBD2 (5 bases each). Trimming removed 4 bases from V and 4 bases from J, with 17 bases in between. Germline values: CDR1 SQVTM, CDR2 ANQGSEA. The CDR3 is 14 amino acids. The CDR3, as DNA: TGCAGCGTTGGACGGCAGGGTGGGAGATACGAGCAGTACTTC. It encodes CSVGRQGGRYEQYF.

Sample share makes this clone medium-sized. V gene TRBV5-6 combines with J gene TRBJ1-1; TRBD1 might be the D (5 bases). V lost 1 base and J 0 bases, leaving 19 bases between the germline ends. The CDR3 has 18 residues. Germline CDR1 SGHDT, CDR2 YYEEEE. The CDR3 loop reads CASSLLSGASTLNTEAFF. The CDR3 nucleotides are TGTGCCAGCAGCTTGCTCTCCGGGGCGTCTACATTGAACACTGAAGCTTTCTTT.

V usage is TRBV14 and J usage is TRBJ2-7, with D possibly TRBD2 on 5 matching bases. The V end lost 4 bases, the J end lost 0 bases, and 13 bases lay between the germline ends. The CDR3 is 15 amino acids. Germline V gene data show CDR1 as SGHDN and CDR2 as FVKESK. CDR3 sequence (DNA): TGTGCCAGCAGCCGAAAAGGACTGGACTCCTACGAGCAGTACTTC. Amino acid sequence: CASSRKGLDSYEQYF.

This chain connects TRBV5-8 to TRBJ1-1; 10 bases fit TRBD1. The CDR3 length is 14 residues. The J segment lost 4 bases and the V segment lost 0 bases, leaving 0 bases of the junction unmatched. From germline, CDR1 is SGHTS and CDR2 YDEGEE. The CDR3 bases are TGTGCCAGCAGCTTGGGGACAGGGGGCACTGAAGCTTTCTTT. This translates into CASSLGTGGTEAFF.

J is TRBJ1-3 and V is TRBV5-6; D is perhaps TRBD1 (5 bases). The CDR3 contains 16 residues. Trimming removed 3 bases from V and 0 bases from J, with 13 bases in between. Germline V lookup: CDR1 SGHDT, CDR2 YYEEEE. Here the CDR3 DNA reads TGTGCCAGCAGCTACAGACAGATCGTCTCTGGAAACACCATATATTTT. Encoded protein: CASSYRQIVSGNTIYF.

The genes are TRBV2 and TRBJ1-1; no clear D. The CDR3 has 11 residues. V was cut by 3 bases and J by 5 bases, with 4 bases left in between. Germline V CDR1 and CDR2: SNHLY, FYNNEI. The CDR3 is CASSEWTEAFF. CDR3 DNA: TGTGCCAGCAGTGAGTGGACTGAAGCTTTCTTT.

This rearrangement joins TRBV19 to TRBJ1-1; D is unresolved. V was pared by 1 base and J by 0 bases, with 9 bases between. CDR3 size: 15 residues. CDR1 LNHDA and CDR2 SQIVND come from the germline V gene (reference sequence). The CDR3 DNA is TGTGCCAGTAGTATAGGGGTAGGGATGAACACTGAAGCTTTCTTT. Translating it yields CASSIGVGMNTEAFF.

The genes are TRBV18 and TRBJ1-4; TRBD1 might be the D (6 bases). The CDR3 runs 16 residues. V was trimmed by 3 bases and J by 6 bases, leaving 17 bases between them. In germline, CDR1 is KGHSH, CDR2 LQKENI. Here the CDR3 DNA reads TGTGCCAGCTCACCCCGCAGGGGCAGGGGAGATGAAAAACTGTTTTTT. Its protein product is CASSPRRGRGDEKLFF.

V usage is TRBV28 and J usage is TRBJ1-1; TRBD1 agrees at 11 bases. The length of the CDR3 is 19 residues. The germline CDR1 and CDR2 sequences are MDHEN and SYDVKM. V dropped 6 bases and J dropped 5; count of bases not matched to a gene: 20. DNA of the CDR3: TGTGCCAGCAGCCTGCCGTCGCCCCGGACAGGGGGCTTGTGGACTGAAGCTTTCTTT. Protein sequence: CASSLPSPRTGGLWTEAFF.

This chain joins TRBV19 and TRBJ1-5; TRBD1 might be the D (5 bases). V was clipped by 5 bases and J by 5 bases, with 13 bases between them. Germline loops: CDR1 LNHDA, CDR2 SQIVND (reference sequence). The CDR3 length is 14 residues. CDR3 in amino acids: CASSLRGGDQPQHF. The CDR3 nucleotides read TGTGCCAGTAGTCTTCGGGGGGGGGATCAGCCCCAGCATTTT.

By its share, this clone is medium-sized. The CDR3 DNA reads as TGTGCCAGCAGTCCAGGGTCGCAGGCCGGGCCCCAGCATTTT. It yields the protein CASSPGSQAGPQHF. The V call is TRBV28, the J call TRBJ1-5, with D possibly being TRBD1 (5 bases). Germline CDR1 is MDHEN and CDR2 is SYDVKM. V lost 5 bases and J lost 9, with 17 bases in between. The CDR3 spans 14 residues.

The chain recombines TRBV19 with TRBJ1-1; D gene unclear. The germline V gene has CDR1 LNHDA and CDR2 SQIVND (reference sequence). This CDR3 contains 14 residues. V gave up 7 bases and J gave up 0 bases, with 12 bases separating them. The CDR3 region has the DNA TGTGCCAGTAAGTCCGGACTCTTGAACACTGAAGCTTTCTTT. This sequence encodes CASKSGLLNTEAFF.

The V call is TRBV10-3, the J call TRBJ2-1; D gene uncertain. CDR3 length equals 15 residues. V dropped 2 bases and J dropped 0 bases, with 8 bases sitting between them. From germline, CDR1 is ENHRY and CDR2 SYGVKD. The CDR3 DNA reads TGTGCCATCAGTGAGATGCGGAGCTCCTACAATGAGCAGTTCTTC. It translates to CAISEMRSSYNEQFF.

The genes are TRBV5-1 and TRBJ2-1, with 9 bases that match TRBD1. CDR1 is SGHRS and CDR2 is YFSETQ in the germline V gene. CDR3 length: 15 residues. J gave up 8 bases and V 0 bases, and 6 bases lay outside the gene matches. CDR3 DNA sequence: TGCGCCAGCAGCTTGGGGGGACAGGGTTCCTATGAGCAGTTCTTC. Its translation is CASSLGGQGSYEQFF.